This T cell receptor (beta chain) was sequenced in a study of PD-1 blockade in classical Hodgkin lymphoma. As for the study in general: Patients had nivolumab dosed at 3 mg/kg, delivered intravenously every 2 weeks.

Trimming took off 0 bases at V and 2 bases at J, with 8 bases between the two ends. Germline V gives CDR1 LGHNA, CDR2 YSLEER. This CDR3 contains 14 residues. Sequenced by immunoSEQ multiplex PCR; TCRdb stores in-frame clones only, minus some. The sample has approximately 38,000 clones, 77% seen once; the top ten hold around 9.5%. On this clone itself: The sample contains more than one DNA sequence encoding this CDR3.

The time point here: cycle 4 day 1 (C4D1), after five to seven weeks of nivolumab. All trial patients relapsed after autologous stem cell transplantation. Each best response was a complete response, a partial response or progressive disease. V is TRBV4-3 and J is TRBJ2-7, with D hard to call. This sample comprised peripheral blood mononuclear cells (PBMCs), obtained before the fourth cycle of nivolumab. This TCR came from a human donor with classical Hodgkin lymphoma. The CDR3: CASSQDREAYEQYF. The DNA for the CDR3 is TGCGCCAGCAGCCAAGATCGAGAGGCCTACGAGCAGTACTTC.